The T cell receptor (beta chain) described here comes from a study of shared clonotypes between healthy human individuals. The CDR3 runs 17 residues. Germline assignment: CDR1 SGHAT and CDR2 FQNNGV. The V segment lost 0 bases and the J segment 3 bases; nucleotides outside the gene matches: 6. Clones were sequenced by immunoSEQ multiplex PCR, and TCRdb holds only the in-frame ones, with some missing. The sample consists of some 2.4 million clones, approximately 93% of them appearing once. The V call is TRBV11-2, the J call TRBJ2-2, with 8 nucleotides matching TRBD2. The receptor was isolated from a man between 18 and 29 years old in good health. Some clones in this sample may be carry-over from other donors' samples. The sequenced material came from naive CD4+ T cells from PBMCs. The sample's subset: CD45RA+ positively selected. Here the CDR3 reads CASSLDWREVDTGELFF. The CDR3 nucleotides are TGTGCCAGCAGCTTAGATTGGCGGGAGGTCGACACCGGGGAGCTGTTTTTT. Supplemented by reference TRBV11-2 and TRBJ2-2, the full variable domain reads EAGVAQSPRYKIIEKRQSVAFWCNPISGHATLYWYQQILGQGPKLLIQFQNNGVVDDSQLPKDRFSAERLKGVDSTLKIQPAKLEDSAVYLCASSLDWREVDTGELFFGEGSRLTVL.